What follows are 8 T cell receptor beta chains derived from one specimen sequenced in a study of vaccination effects on CD4 cells after COVID-19 (dated by TCRdb to the early 2020s). The library relied on the immunoSEQ multiplex PCR assay. TCRdb took over this immuneACCESS table, retaining in-frame rearrangements with V and J assigned. Such tables are incomplete; in checked studies, under half of the missing clones stem from an unresolved V gene, and the remainder is unexplained. The sample table contains around 60,000 clones; only one count was recorded for more than 70% of them. In total, the top ten clones hold 1.2% of the sample. To identify antigen-specific CD4+ T cell clonotypes by their expansion, the ViraFEST assay first stimulated PBMC with viral peptide pools and then applied TCR sequencing. After 10 to 11 days of culture, CD4+ T cells were isolated with the EasySep CD4+ T cell isolation kit. Participants received two doses of either the BNT162b2 or the mRNA-1273 mRNA SARS-CoV-2 vaccine.

Antigens of these TCRs are unknown. This specimen consisted of CD4+ T cells from PBMCs cultured with HCoV-229E spike peptides, obtained after COVID-19 vaccination. The sample's cell subset or site label, in plain terms: HCoV-229E spike overlapping peptide pool stimulation. These receptor sequences come from a human donor who received a COVID-19 vaccine.

The gene calls are TRBV24-1 and TRBJ2-1; D gene ambiguous. Germline V gene sequence: CDR1 KGHDR, CDR2 SFDVKD. Trimming took 4 bases from V and 6 from J, leaving 18 bases between them. This CDR3 spans 16 amino acids. The CDR3 bases are TGTGCCACCAGTGACCGTAACTCCGTAACCCTCAATGAGCAGTTCTTC. It is translated as CATSDRNSVTLNEQFF.

The chain couples TRBV5-1 to TRBJ2-5; D unclear. Germline CDR1 and CDR2: SGHRS and YFSETQ. V dropped 4 bases and J dropped 1 base, with 5 bases sitting between them. CDR3 length: 12 amino acids. Here the CDR3 DNA reads TGCGCCAGCAGCCCACCCCAAGAGACCCAGTACTTC. This gives the protein CASSPPQETQYF. Together with reference TRBV5-1 and TRBJ2-5, the CDR3 gives the full variable domain: KAGVTQTPRYLIKTRGQQVTLSCSPISGHRSVSWYQQTPGQGLQFLFEYFSETQRNKGNFPGRFSGRQFSNSRSEMNVSTLELGDSALYLCASSPPQETQYFGPGTRLLVL.

This chain uses TRBV14 with TRBJ1-3, with D hard to call. The CDR3 has 14 residues. Trimming shortened V by 1 base and J by 2 bases, and 6 bases separated the two germline ends. The V gene's germline CDR1 is SGHDN and CDR2 FVKESK. The CDR3 protein is CASSQGSPGNTIYF. In DNA form, the CDR3 reads TGTGCCAGCAGCCAAGGGTCCCCTGGAAACACCATATATTTT.

The gene calls are TRBV19 and TRBJ1-1; 10 bases match TRBD1. CDR3 length: 14 amino acids. Germline lookup yields CDR1 LNHDA and CDR2 SQIVND (reference sequence). The junction had 2 bases not matched to a gene; V was cut back by 3 bases and J by 4 bases. The CDR3 DNA is TGTGCCAGTAGTATGGGACAGGGGATCACTGAAGCTTTCTTT. It specifies CASSMGQGITEAFF. The variable domain in full, with the rest retrieved from reference TRBV19 and TRBJ1-1, is DGGITQSPKYLFRKEGQNVTLSCEQNLNHDAMYWYRQDPGQGLRLIYYSQIVNDFQKGDIAEGYSVSREKKESFPLTVTSAQKNPTAFYLCASSMGQGITEAFFGQGTRLTVV.

The CDR3 DNA reads TGTGCCAGCAGCCAAGGGGGGCTTAACACTGAAGCTTTCTTT. Translating it yields CASSQGGLNTEAFF. The chain recombines TRBV3-1 (or the pseudogene TRBV3-2) with TRBJ1-1; D might be TRBD1 (6 bases). The ends were cut back, 1 base at V and 2 bases at J, with 8 bases in the middle. CDR1 is LGHDT, CDR2 YNNKEL, per germline (reference sequence). The CDR3 is made up of 14 amino acids.

This rearrangement joins TRBV5-1 to TRBJ2-4, with 12 bases aligning to TRBD2. The CDR3 length is 16 residues. With V trimmed by 4 bases and J by 0 bases, 2 bases remained unmatched. Germline CDR1 and CDR2: SGHRS and YFSETQ. DNA for the CDR3: TGCGCCAGCAGCACTAGCGGGGGGTTAGCCAAAAACATTCAGTACTTC. It translates to CASSTSGGLAKNIQYF. The variable domain in full, completed from reference TRBV5-1 and TRBJ2-4, reads KAGVTQTPRYLIKTRGQQVTLSCSPISGHRSVSWYQQTPGQGLQFLFEYFSETQRNKGNFPGRFSGRQFSNSRSEMNVSTLELGDSALYLCASSTSGGLAKNIQYFGAGTRLSVL.

This chain links TRBV6-4 with TRBJ1-2; tentatively, D is TRBD1 (5 bases). CDR1 is MRHNA and CDR2 is SNTAGT in the germline V gene. Trimming cost V 10 bases and J 4 bases, with 13 bases left between them. The CDR3 runs to 12 residues. This CDR3 reads CAIARTFYGYTF. The CDR3 DNA reads TGTGCCATAGCAAGGACATTCTATGGCTACACCTTC.

V and J are TRBV6-5 and TRBJ2-3, with 12 nucleotides matching TRBD2. Per the germline V gene, CDR1 is MNHEY and CDR2 is SVGAGI. Trimming cost V 6 bases and J 14 bases; bases outside gene matches: 9. The CDR3 sequence is 13 residues long. The DNA for the CDR3 is TGTGCCAGCAGGGCACTAGCGGGGGGCCCCCTGTATTTT. It is translated as CASRALAGGPLYF.